This T cell receptor beta chain was identified during a study of type 1 regulatory T cells. Overall study: This in vitro CD4 product, T-allo10, is enriched for Tr1 cells and alloantigen-specific.

This CDR3 is built from 14 residues. V lost 5 bases, J lost 6 bases, and 16 bases lay in between. CDR1 is SGHTA, CDR2 FQGNSA, per germline. With regard to this clonotype: Its antigen is currently unknown.

Using its own MiXCR run on the reads, TCRdb lists one record per CDR3 protein. The sample lists approximately 25,000 distinct CDR3 sequences, roughly 45% seen once, with around 5% in the top ten. This clonotype originated in a human donor in good health. Sequenced: cultured T cells, either the whole culture or a sorted T cell fraction (not recorded which). The rearrangement uses TRBV7-2 and TRBJ1-1; no reliable D call. CDR3 sequence (DNA): TGTGCCAGCAGCGGCCGAATTTTAATCGCTGAAGCTTTCTTT. This translates into CASSGRILIAEAFF.